This T cell receptor (beta chain) comes out of a study of blood T cell repertoires in COVID-19. Overall study: Samples representing acute and convalescent COVID-19 were sourced from the United States, Italy and Spain.

The germline CDR1 and CDR2 sequences are ENHRY and SYGVKD. The CDR3 is 13 residues long. The V gene lost 10 bases and the J gene lost 1 base, with 13 bases spanning the gap. Data came from immunoSEQ multiplex PCR; TCRdb stores just in-frame clones and leaves some out. The data contain about 270,000 clones, around nine tenths of them seen just once; the ten biggest clones take up about 2.7%. Donors were grouped by their self-reported clinical history. The TCR was taken from a woman between 18 and 29 years old who had recovered from COVID-19. The chain joins TRBV10-3 to TRBJ1-2, with D uncertain. Source material: PBMCs or T cells enriched from blood (not recorded which). CDR3 DNA sequence: TGTGCCACCACTCACGAGATTAACTATGGCTACACCTTC. Its protein product is CATTHEINYGYTF.